The clone carrying this T cell receptor (beta chain) was recorded only once. The CDR3 has 13 amino acids. The V end was cut by 7 bases, the J end by 2 bases, with 13 bases between. Germline V gene data show CDR1 as DFQATT and CDR2 as SNEGSKA (reference sequence). Using its own MiXCR run on the 5' RACE reads, TCRdb lists one record per CDR3 protein. The repertoire holds tens of thousands of distinct CDR3 sequences, 28% seen once, with 3.2% in the top ten. The receptor comes from a female donor with breast cancer. The sample taken for sequencing was tumor-infiltrating memory CD4+ T cells sorted from the breast tumor. Subset described: memory CD4+ T cells, CD4+CD45RO+CD25-. The chain is built from TRBV20-1 and TRBJ2-3; D unresolved. The CDR3 loop reads CSVPTGNTDTQYF. As DNA, the CDR3 is TGCAGTGTTCCGACTGGGAACACAGATACGCAGTATTTT.